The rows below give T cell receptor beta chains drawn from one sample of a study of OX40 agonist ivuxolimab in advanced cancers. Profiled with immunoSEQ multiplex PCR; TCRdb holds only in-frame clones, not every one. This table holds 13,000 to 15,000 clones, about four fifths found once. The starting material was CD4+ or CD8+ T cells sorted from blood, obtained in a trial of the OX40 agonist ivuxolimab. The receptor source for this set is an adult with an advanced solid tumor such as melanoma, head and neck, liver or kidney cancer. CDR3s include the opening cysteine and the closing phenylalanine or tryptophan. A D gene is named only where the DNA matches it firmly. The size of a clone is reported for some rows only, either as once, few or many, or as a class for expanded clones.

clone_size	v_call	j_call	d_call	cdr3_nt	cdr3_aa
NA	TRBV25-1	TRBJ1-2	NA	TGTGCCAGCAGTGAATACCCGGGGGCAGGAGGCTACACCTTC	CASSEYPGAGGYTF
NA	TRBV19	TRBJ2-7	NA	TGTGCCAGTAGTATAGAACCAGGGGCCTACGAGCAGTACTTC	CASSIEPGAYEQYF
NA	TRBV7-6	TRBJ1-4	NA	TGTGCCAGCAGCTCCAACTCAGGAAAACTGTTTTTT	CASSSNSGKLFF
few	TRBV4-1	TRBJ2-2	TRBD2	TGCGCCAGCAGCGGGGGGCTAGCGGGAGCCCCCGGGGAGCTGTTTTTT	CASSGGLAGAPGELFF
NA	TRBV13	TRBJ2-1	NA	TGTGCCAGCAGCTTAGGCGGCGGTTTCCCCAATGAGCAGTTCTTC	CASSLGGGFPNEQFF
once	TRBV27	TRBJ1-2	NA	TGTGCCAGCAGTCCGGCAGCTACCGGCTACACCTTC	CASSPAATGYTF
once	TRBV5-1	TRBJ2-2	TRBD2	TGCGCCAGCTTAACTAGCGGGAGTTCCCGGGGAGCTGTTTTT	CASLTSGSSRGAVF
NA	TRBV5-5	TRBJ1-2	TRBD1	TGTGCCAGCAGCTTGGATACAGGGGGGGACTATGGCTACACCTTC	CASSLDTGGDYGYTF
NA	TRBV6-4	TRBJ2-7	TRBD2	TGTGCCAGCAGTCCTAGCGGGAGACCGTACGAGCAGTACTTC	CASSPSGRPYEQYF
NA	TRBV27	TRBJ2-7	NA	TGTGCCAGCCGCTCTGAGACTACCACCTACGAGCAGTACTTC	CASRSETTTYEQYF
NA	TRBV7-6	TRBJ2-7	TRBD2	TGTGCCAGCAGCCCAGCGGGAGTCCCGTTCTACGAGCAGTACTTC	CASSPAGVPFYEQYF
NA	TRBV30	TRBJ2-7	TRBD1	TGTGCCTCCCAAGGGGGCGGGTACGAGCAGTACTTC	CASQGGGYEQYF
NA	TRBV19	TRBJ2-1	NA	TGTGCCACTTCGCTACGAGCGCACTCCTACAATGAGCAGTTCTTC	CATSLRAHSYNEQFF
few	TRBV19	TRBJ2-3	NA	TGTGCCAGTAGTTTGGGGTCCACAGATACGCAGTATTTT	CASSLGSTDTQYF
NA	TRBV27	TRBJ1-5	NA	TGTGCCAGCAGTTTTGACAGAAATCAGCCCCAGCATTTT	CASSFDRNQPQHF
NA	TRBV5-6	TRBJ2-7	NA	TGTGCCAGCTCCGGGCGGGCCAACTACGAGCAGTACTTC	CASSGRANYEQYF
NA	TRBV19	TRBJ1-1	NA	TGTGCCAGTAGTATTCTAGGGACCCCGGACACTGAAGCTTTCTTT	CASSILGTPDTEAFF
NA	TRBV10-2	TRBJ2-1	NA	TGCGCCAGCAGTGAGAGGCGGAACAATGAGCAGTTCTTC	CASSERRNNEQFF
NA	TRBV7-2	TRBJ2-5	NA	TGTGCCAGCAGCTTAGAGCCGGAGGGACAGCTCCAAGAGACCCAGTACTTC	CASSLEPEGQLQETQYF
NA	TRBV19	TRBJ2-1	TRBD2	TGTGCCAGTAGTATAGACCCCAGCGGGAGGGCCGGGAATGAGCAGTTCTTC	CASSIDPSGRAGNEQFF
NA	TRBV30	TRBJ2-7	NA	TGTGCCTGGAGTGTAGGTGGCCAATACGAGCAGTACTTC	CAWSVGGQYEQYF